These T cell receptor beta chains were read from a single sample in a study of PD-1 blockade in classical Hodgkin lymphoma. TCRdb keeps only in-frame clones here, not all; method: immunoSEQ multiplex PCR. The sample holds some 31,000 clones, 90% to 95% seen once. The source material was peripheral blood mononuclear cells (PBMCs). The receptors were sampled from a human donor with classical Hodgkin lymphoma. Each CDR3 is given with its conserved first and last residue. Fields, in order: V gene, D gene, clone size, J gene, CDR3 DNA, CDR3 protein. D genes are given only for firm matches. Clone size is shown for a subset of rows, as once, few, many or a class of expanded clone.

TRBV7-8	TRBD1	once	TRBJ2-2	TGTGCCAGCAGCGCGACCCCACAGGGGGCGAACACCGGGGAGCTGTTTTTT	CASSATPQGANTGELFF
TRBV30	TRBD1	.	TRBJ2-1	TGTGCCTTCCTCCGGGACAGGGGGTACGATGAGCAGTTCTTC	CAFLRDRGYDEQFF
TRBV18	TRBD1	.	TRBJ2-7	TGTGCCAGCTCATCCCCAGGGGGATCCTACGAGCAGTACTTC	CASSSPGGSYEQYF
TRBV9	.	.	TRBJ2-1	TGTGCCAGCAGCGGGCCAGCTTGGAATGAGCAGTTCTTC	CASSGPAWNEQFF
TRBV7-9	.	.	TRBJ2-3	TGTGCCAGCAGCCCGAAGGTTACAGGTACGCAGTATTTT	CASSPKVTGTQYF
TRBV11-1	TRBD2	few	TRBJ2-1	TGTGCCAGCAGCCCCCAGCGGGGGGTCTCCTACAATGAGCAGTTCTTC	CASSPQRGVSYNEQFF
TRBV13	TRBD1	.	TRBJ1-2	TGTGCCAGCAGCTTAGGAGGGGGCGGCTATGGCTACACCTTC	CASSLGGGGYGYTF
TRBV5-1	TRBD2	.	TRBJ2-3	TGCGCCAGTTCATCAGCGGGATTCACAGATACGCAGTATTTT	CASSSAGFTDTQYF
TRBV28	.	.	TRBJ2-7	TGTGCCAGCAGTTCCGGGCCGAGTGGGTACGAGCAGTACTTC	CASSSGPSGYEQYF
TRBV29-1	TRBD1	once	TRBJ1-2	TGCAGCGTCTCTCCCCCCGGGACAGCTTTCGATAACTATGGCTACACCTTC	CSVSPPGTAFDNYGYTF
TRBV6-1	.	few	TRBJ2-5	TGTGCCAGCAGTCGAGGACAGCAAGAGACCCAGTACTTC	CASSRGQQETQYF
TRBV7-9	TRBD1	.	TRBJ1-2	TGTGCCAGCAGCTTAGCCGGACAGGGAACATATGGCTACACCTTC	CASSLAGQGTYGYTF
TRBV10-3	.	.	TRBJ2-7	TGTGCCATCAGTGACAACAGGGTTTACGAGCAGTACTTC	CAISDNRVYEQYF
TRBV5-1	TRBD1	.	TRBJ2-7	TGCGCCAGCAGCCGGGACAGGGGGTCCTACGAGCAGTACTTC	CASSRDRGSYEQYF
TRBV9	.	.	TRBJ1-1	TGTGCCAGCAGCAGACAGGTTTACACTGAAGCTTTCTTT	CASSRQVYTEAFF
TRBV6-1	TRBD2	.	TRBJ2-1	TGTGCCAGCAGTCTCGTAGCGGGGGGGCTGAATGAGCAGTTCTTC	CASSLVAGGLNEQFF
TRBV19	TRBD2	.	TRBJ2-7	TGTGCCAGTAGTTCATCCGGGACTAGCGGCTACGAGCAGTACTTC	CASSSSGTSGYEQYF
TRBV5-8	.	.	TRBJ2-1	TGTGCCAGCAGCAGAGGAAACCGGGCTGAGCAGTTCTTC	CASSRGNRAEQFF
TRBV7-6	.	once	TRBJ2-1	TGTGCCAGCAGCTTGCCTGGACTGACGAACGGCTATGAGCAGTTCTTC	CASSLPGLTNGYEQFF
TRBV18	TRBD1	.	TRBJ2-2	TGTGCCAGCTCACCAAAGGGGGCCATGAACACCGGGGAGCTGTTTTTT	CASSPKGAMNTGELFF
TRBV14	.	.	TRBJ2-7	TGTGCCAGCAGCCAAGACCTCTCCTACGAGCAGTACTTC	CASSQDLSYEQYF
TRBV4-2	.	.	TRBJ2-3	TGTGCCAGCAGCCAGGAGTCCCCCTTCGGGACATCCACTAGCACAGATACGCAGTATTTT	CASSQESPFGTSTSTDTQYF
TRBV19	.	.	TRBJ2-1	TGTGCCAGTAGTATAGACAGGGCCCTCTACAATGAGCAGTTCTTC	CASSIDRALYNEQFF
TRBV4-3	.	.	TRBJ1-2	TGCGCCAGCAGCCGTCAGGCCATGGAGGGCGGGGGCTACACCTTC	CASSRQAMEGGGYTF
TRBV6-4	.	.	TRBJ1-1	TGTGCCAGCAGTTCTGAGGCAGGGAGGATTTCTCCTGAAGCTTTCTTT	CASSSEAGRISPEAFF
TRBV5-1	.	.	TRBJ2-2	TGCGCCAGCAGCTTAGACCGACCGAACACCGGGGAGCTGTTTTTT	CASSLDRPNTGELFF
TRBV4-2	TRBD2	once	TRBJ2-1	TGTGCCAGCAGCCAACCGGGACTAGGAGGCAATGAGCAGTTCTTC	CASSQPGLGGNEQFF
TRBV30	TRBD2	once	TRBJ2-1	TGTGCCTGGAGTCAGCGGGAGGGGCGGTGGCAGTTCTTC	CAWSQREGRWQFF
TRBV7-9	TRBD1	.	TRBJ1-5	TGTGCCAGCAGCTCTCCGGGACAGGGGAAACCCCAGCATTTT	CASSSPGQGKPQHF
TRBV5-6	.	.	TRBJ2-1	TGTGCCAGCAGCTTTCGTGTTGGGTCTACCTACAATGAGCAGTTCTTC	CASSFRVGSTYNEQFF
TRBV10-3	.	.	TRBJ2-1	TGTGCCATCAGTGAACTAGCAACCTACAATGAGCAGTTCTTC	CAISELATYNEQFF
TRBV10-3	.	.	TRBJ2-2	TGTGCCATCAGTGAGTCCCACGGGGCGAGCGGTCGGACCGGGGAGCTGTTTTTT	CAISESHGASGRTGELFF